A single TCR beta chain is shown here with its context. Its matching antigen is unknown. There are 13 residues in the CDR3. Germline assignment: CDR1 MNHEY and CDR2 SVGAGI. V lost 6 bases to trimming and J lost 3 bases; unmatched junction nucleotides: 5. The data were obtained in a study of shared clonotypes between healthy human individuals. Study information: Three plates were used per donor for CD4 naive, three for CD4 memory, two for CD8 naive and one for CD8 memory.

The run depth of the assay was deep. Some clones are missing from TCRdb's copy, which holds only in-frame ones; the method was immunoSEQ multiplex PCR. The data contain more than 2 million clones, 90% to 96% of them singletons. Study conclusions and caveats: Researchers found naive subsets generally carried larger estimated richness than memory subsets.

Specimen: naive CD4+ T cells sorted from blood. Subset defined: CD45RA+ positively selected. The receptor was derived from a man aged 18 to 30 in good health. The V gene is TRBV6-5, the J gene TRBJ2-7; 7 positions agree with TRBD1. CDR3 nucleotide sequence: TGTGCCAGCAGCAGGGACAGCAACTACGAGCAGTACTTC. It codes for CASSRDSNYEQYF.